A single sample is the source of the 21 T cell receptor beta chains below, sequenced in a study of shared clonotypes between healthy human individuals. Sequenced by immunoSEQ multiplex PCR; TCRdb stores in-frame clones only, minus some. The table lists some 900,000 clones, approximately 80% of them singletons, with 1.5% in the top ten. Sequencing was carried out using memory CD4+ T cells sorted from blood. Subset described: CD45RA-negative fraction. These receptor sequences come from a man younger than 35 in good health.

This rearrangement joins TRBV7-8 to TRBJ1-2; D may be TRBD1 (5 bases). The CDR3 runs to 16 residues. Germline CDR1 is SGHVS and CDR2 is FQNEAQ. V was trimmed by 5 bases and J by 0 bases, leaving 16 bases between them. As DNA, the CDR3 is TGTGCCAGCAGCGACAGAACCCAGGGAGCTAACTATGGCTACACCTTC. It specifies CASSDRTQGANYGYTF.

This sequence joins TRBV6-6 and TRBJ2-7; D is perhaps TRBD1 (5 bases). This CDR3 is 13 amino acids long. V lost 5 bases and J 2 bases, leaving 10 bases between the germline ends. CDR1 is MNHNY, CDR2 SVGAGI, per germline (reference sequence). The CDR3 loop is CASSPDSAYEQYF. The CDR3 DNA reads TGTGCCAGCAGTCCAGACAGTGCCTACGAGCAGTACTTC.

CDR3 sequence (DNA): TGTGCCAGCAAACCTAGCGGGGGGCTATCCTACGAGCAGTACTTC. Translation: CASKPSGGLSYEQYF. The chain combines TRBV2 with TRBJ2-7, with 11 bases identical to TRBD2. The CDR3 is 15 amino acids. Trimming at V came to 7 bases and at J to 1 base, leaving 6 bases not matched to a gene. From germline, CDR1 is SNHLY and CDR2 FYNNEI.

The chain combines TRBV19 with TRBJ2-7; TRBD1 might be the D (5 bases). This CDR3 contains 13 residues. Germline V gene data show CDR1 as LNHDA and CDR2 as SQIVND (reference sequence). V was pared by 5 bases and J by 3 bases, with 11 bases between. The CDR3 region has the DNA TGTGCCAGTAGTCGTCGACAGAGCTACGAGCAGTACTTC. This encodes CASSRRQSYEQYF.

CDR3 in amino acids: CASSYVKGEQYF. In DNA form, the CDR3 reads TGTGCCAGCAGTTACGTTAAAGGCGAGCAGTACTTC. The chain links TRBV6-6 to TRBJ2-7; D gene ambiguous. Trimming cost V 2 bases and J 6 bases, with 8 bases left between them. Looked up from germline, CDR1 is MNHNY and CDR2 is SVGAGI (reference sequence). The CDR3 extends over 12 amino acids.

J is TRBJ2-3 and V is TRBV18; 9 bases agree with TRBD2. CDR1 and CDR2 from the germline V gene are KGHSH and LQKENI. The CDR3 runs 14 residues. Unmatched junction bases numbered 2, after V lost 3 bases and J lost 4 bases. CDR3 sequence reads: CASSPLAGADTQYF. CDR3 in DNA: TGTGCCAGCTCACCGTTAGCGGGGGCAGATACGCAGTATTTT.

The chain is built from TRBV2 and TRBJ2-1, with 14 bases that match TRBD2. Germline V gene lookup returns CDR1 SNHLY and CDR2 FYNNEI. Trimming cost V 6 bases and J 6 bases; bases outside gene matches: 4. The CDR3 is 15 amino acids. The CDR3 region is CASRGTSGRINEQFF. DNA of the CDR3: TGTGCCAGCAGGGGGACTAGCGGGAGAATCAATGAGCAGTTCTTC.

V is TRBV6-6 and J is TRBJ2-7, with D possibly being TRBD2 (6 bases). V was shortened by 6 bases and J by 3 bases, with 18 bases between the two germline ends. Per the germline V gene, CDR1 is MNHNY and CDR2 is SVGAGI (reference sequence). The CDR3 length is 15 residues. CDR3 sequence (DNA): TGTGCCAGCAGGATAACAGGAGCGGGTAACTACGAGCAGTACTTC. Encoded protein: CASRITGAGNYEQYF.

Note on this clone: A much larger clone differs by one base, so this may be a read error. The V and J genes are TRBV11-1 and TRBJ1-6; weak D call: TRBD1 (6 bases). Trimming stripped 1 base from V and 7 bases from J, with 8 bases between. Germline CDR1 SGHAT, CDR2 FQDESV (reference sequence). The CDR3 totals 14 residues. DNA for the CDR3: TGTGCCAGCAGCTTAGGGGGGCGGAATTCACCCCTCCACTTT. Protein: CASSLGGRNSPLHF.

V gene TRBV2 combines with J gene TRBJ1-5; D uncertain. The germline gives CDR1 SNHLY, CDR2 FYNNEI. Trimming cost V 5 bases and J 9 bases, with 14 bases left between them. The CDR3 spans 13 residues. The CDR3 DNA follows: TGTGCCAGCAGTTTTGGCTTATATCGGCCCCAGCATTTT. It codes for CASSFGLYRPQHF.

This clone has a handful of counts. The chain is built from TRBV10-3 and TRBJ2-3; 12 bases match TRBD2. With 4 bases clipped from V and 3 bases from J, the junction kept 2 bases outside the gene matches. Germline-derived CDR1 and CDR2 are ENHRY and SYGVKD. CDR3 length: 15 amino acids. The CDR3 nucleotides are TGTGCCATCAGTGGGACTAGCGGGAAGACAGATACGCAGTATTTT. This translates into CAISGTSGKTDTQYF.

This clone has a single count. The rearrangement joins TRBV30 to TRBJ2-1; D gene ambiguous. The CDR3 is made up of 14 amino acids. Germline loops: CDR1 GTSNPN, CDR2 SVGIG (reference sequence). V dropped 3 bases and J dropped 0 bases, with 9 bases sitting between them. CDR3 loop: CAWRGGVSYNEQFF. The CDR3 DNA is TGTGCCTGGAGAGGTGGAGTCTCCTACAATGAGCAGTTCTTC.

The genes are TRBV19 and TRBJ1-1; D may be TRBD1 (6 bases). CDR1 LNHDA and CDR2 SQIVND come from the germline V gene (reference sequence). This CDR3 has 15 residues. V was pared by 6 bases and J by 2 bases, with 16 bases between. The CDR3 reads CASRTSNRENTEAFF. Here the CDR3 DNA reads TGTGCCAGTAGGACGTCAAACAGGGAAAACACTGAAGCTTTCTTT. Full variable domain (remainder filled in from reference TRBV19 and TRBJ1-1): DGGITQSPKYLFRKEGQNVTLSCEQNLNHDAMYWYRQDPGQGLRLIYYSQIVNDFQKGDIAEGYSVSREKKESFPLTVTSAQKNPTAFYLCASRTSNRENTEAFFGQGTRLTVV.

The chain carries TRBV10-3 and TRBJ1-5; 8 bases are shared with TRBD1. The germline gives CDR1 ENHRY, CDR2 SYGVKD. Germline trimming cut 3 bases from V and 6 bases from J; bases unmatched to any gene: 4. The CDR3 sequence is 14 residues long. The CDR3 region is CAISDQGASQPQHF. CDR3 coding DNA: TGTGCCATCAGTGACCAGGGGGCGAGTCAGCCCCAGCATTTT.

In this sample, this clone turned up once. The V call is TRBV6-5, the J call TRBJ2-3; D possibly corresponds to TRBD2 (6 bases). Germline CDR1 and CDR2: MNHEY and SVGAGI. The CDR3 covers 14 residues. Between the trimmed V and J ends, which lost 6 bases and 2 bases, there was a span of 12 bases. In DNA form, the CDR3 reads TGTGCCAGCAGCGGGACTGGCACCACAGATACGCAGTATTTT. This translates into CASSGTGTTDTQYF.

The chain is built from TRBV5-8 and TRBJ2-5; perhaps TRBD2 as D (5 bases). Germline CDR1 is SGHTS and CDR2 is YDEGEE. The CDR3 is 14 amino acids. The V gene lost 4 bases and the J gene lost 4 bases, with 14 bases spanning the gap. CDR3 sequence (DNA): TGTGCCAGCAGCCCCTCCGGGGAGAGAGAGACCCAGTACTTC. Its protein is CASSPSGERETQYF.

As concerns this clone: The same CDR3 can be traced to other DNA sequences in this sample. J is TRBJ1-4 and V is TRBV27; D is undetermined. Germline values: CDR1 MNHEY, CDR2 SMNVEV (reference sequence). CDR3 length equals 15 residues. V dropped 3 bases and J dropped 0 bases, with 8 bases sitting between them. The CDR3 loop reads CASSLRPATNEKLFF. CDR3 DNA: TGTGCCAGCAGTTTGAGGCCCGCAACTAATGAAAAACTGTTTTTT.

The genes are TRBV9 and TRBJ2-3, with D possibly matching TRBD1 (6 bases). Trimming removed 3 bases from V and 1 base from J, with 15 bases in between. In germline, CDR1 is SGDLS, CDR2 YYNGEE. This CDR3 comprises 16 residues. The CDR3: CASSAGGGPGTDTQYF. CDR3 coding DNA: TGTGCCAGCAGCGCGGGTGGGGGCCCTGGCACAGATACGCAGTATTTT.

The CDR3 nucleotides read TGTGCCACCAGCGGGGACAGGGGGGAAGAGACCCAGTACTTC. Its protein product is CATSGDRGEETQYF. The rearrangement links TRBV15 to TRBJ2-5; 11 positions agree with TRBD1. Per germline, CDR1 LNHNV and CDR2 YYDKDF (reference sequence). The CDR3 loop spans 14 amino acids. The J segment lost 3 bases and the V segment lost 5 bases, leaving 2 bases of the junction unmatched.

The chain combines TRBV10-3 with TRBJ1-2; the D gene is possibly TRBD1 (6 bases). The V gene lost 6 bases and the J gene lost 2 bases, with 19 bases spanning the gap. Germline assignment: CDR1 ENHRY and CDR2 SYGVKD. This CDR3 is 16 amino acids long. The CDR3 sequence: CAISFLPGDPNYGYTF. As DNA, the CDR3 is TGTGCCATCAGCTTCCTTCCAGGGGATCCCAACTATGGCTACACCTTC.

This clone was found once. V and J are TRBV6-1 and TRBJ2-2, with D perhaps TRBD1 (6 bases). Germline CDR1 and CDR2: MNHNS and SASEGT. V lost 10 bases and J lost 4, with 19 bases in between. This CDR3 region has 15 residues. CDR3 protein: CATRNREKSTGELFF. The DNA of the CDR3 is TGTGCCACACGAAACAGGGAAAAGTCCACCGGGGAGCTGTTTTTT.